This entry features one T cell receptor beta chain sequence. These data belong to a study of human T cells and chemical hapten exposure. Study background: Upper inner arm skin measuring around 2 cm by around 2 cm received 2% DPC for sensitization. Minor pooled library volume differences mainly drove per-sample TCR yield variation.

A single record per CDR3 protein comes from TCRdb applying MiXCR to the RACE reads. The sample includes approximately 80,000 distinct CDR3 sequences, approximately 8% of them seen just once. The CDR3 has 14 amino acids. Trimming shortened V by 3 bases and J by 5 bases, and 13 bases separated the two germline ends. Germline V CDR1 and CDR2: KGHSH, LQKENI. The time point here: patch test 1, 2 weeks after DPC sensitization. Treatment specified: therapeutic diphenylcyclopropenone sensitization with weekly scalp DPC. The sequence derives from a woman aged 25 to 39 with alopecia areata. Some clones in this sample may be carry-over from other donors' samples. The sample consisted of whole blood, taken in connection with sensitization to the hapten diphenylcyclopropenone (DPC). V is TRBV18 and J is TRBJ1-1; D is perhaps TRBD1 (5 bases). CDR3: CASSPAVEGTEAFF. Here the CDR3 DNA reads TGTGCCAGCTCACCCGCGGTAGAGGGGACTGAAGCTTTCTTT.